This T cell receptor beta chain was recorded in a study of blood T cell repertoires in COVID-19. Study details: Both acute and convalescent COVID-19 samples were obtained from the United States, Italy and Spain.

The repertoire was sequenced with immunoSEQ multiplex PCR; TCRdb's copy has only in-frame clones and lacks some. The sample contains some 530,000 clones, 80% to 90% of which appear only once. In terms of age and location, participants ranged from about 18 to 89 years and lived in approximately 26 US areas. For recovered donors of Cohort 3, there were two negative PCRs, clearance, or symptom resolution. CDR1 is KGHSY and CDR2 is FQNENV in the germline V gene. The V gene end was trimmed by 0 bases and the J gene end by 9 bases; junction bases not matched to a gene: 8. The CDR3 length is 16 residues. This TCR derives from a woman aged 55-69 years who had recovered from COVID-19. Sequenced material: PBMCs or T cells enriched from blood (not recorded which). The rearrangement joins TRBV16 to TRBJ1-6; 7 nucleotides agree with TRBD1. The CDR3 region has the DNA TGTGCCAGCAGCCAATCACCAGGGGGTTTTAGTTCACCCCTCCACTTT. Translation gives CASSQSPGGFSSPLHF. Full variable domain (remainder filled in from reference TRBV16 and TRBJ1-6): GEEVAQTPKHLVRGEGQKAKLYCAPIKGHSYVFWYQQVLKNEFKFLISFQNENVFDETGMPKERFSAKCLPNSPCSLEIQATKLEDSAVYFCASSQSPGGFSSPLHFGNGTRLTVT.